Sequencing of this T cell receptor (beta chain) was carried out in a study of shared clonotypes between healthy human individuals. Points from the study as a whole: All-four-donor shared clonotypes had higher generation probabilities than non-shared clonotypes did. About 5% of naive CD4 clonotypes were shared across several donors.

It was across several immunoSEQ plates that each subset's genomic DNA was evenly split. Clones were read by immunoSEQ multiplex PCR, and TCRdb kept only the in-frame ones, dropping some. The table shows some 2,000,000 clones, with approximately 95% occurring only once. This clone was seen once. Its cognate antigen is unknown. Terminally differentiated effector memory CD45RA+ cells were excluded by CCR7 positive selection of CD45RO-negative cells. Trimming pared 2 bases from V and 0 bases from J, leaving 7 bases between. From germline, CDR1 is MNHEY and CDR2 SVGAGI. This CDR3 is built from 14 residues. The sequence was collected from a man between 18 and 29 years old in good health. The rearrangement uses TRBV6-5 and TRBJ1-1, with D perhaps matching TRBD1 (5 bases). Sequencing used naive CD8+ T cells sorted from blood. CDR3 loop: CASSYKGMNTEAFF. The DNA for the CDR3 is TGTGCCAGCAGTTACAAGGGGATGAACACTGAAGCTTTCTTT.